This TCR beta chain was retrieved from a study of blood T cell repertoires in COVID-19. Study context: Donors in the United States, Italy and Spain gave samples during acute or convalescent COVID-19. Sources were T cells, B-cell-depleted T cells, or PBMCs; the material itself was cDNA or gDNA.

Methods used by the authors: Cell counts per sample came from amplifying reference gene primers. Sequencing used immunoSEQ multiplex PCR; TCRdb keeps in-frame clones, though not all of them. That table is the source of V, J and clone size, and D and trimming were worked out from the DNA. The sample lists approximately 90,000 clones, roughly 90% occurring once. The CDR3 is 15 residues long. In germline, CDR1 is MNHEY, CDR2 SVGEGT. Trimming removed 0 bases from V and 7 bases from J, with 13 bases in between. This TCR was sampled from a man older than 75 with active or convalescent COVID-19. The rearrangement joins TRBV6-2 or TRBV6-3 to TRBJ1-5; TRBD1 might be the D (5 bases). Sequenced: peripheral blood. The CDR3 nucleotides read TGTGCCAGCAGTTACTCCTCAGGGAAGAGACAGCCCCAGCATTTT. Its protein is CASSYSSGKRQPQHF.